The 2 T cell receptor beta chains reported below all come from one sample, sequenced in a study of OX40 agonist ivuxolimab in advanced cancers. The data were produced by immunoSEQ multiplex PCR, yet TCRdb's version contains in-frame clones alone and is incomplete. The table lists about 50,000 clones, about 88% of them singletons, with 10% to 15% in the top ten. The material was CD4+ or CD8+ T cells sorted from blood, obtained in a trial of the OX40 agonist ivuxolimab. Every receptor here comes from an adult with an advanced solid tumor such as melanoma, head and neck, liver or kidney cancer.

The V call is TRBV27, the J call TRBJ2-6, with unresolved D. V was pared by 5 bases and J by 0 bases, with 20 bases between. CDR3 length: 19 residues. Per the germline V gene, CDR1 is MNHEY and CDR2 is SMNVEV (reference sequence). CDR3 region: CASSEESPKYHSGANVLTF. In DNA form, the CDR3 reads TGTGCCAGCAGTGAGGAGTCTCCTAAGTACCACTCTGGGGCCAACGTCCTGACTTTC. The full variable domain, its missing parts supplied by reference TRBV27 and TRBJ2-6, is EAQVTQNPRYLITVTGKKLTVTCSQNMNHEYMSWYRQDPGLGLRQIYYSMNVEVTDKGDVPEGYKVSRKEKRNFPLILESPSPNQTSLYFCASSEESPKYHSGANVLTFGAGSRLTVL.

This sequence joins TRBV7-8 and TRBJ1-5; the D gene is possibly TRBD1 (5 bases). The CDR3 runs 16 residues. Germline V gene lookup returns CDR1 SGHVS and CDR2 FQNEAQ. V was trimmed by 6 bases and J by 0 bases, leaving 15 bases between them. CDR3 sequence reads: CASSRQETASNQPQHF. The CDR3 nucleotides read TGTGCCAGCAGTCGACAAGAGACAGCTAGCAATCAGCCCCAGCATTTT.